This T cell receptor (beta chain) was captured in a study of spatial heterogeneity in lung cancer. Looking at the study overall: There was a strong correlation between the counts of TCR transcripts measured in tumor regions and a T cell transcriptional module score that was calculated from matched bulk RNA-seq.

The CDR3 loop spans 14 amino acids. CDR1 is SGHRS and CDR2 is YFSETQ in the germline V gene. Time point reported: sample taken at primary tumor resection. There were some 76 donors, all of them untreated patients with early-stage non-small cell lung cancer. Study-wide results and caveats: Within tumors, counts of expanded alpha and beta TCRs tracked tumor mutation counts.

A remark on this clonotype: Its target is unknown. Possible read error: a much larger clone is one base away.

From the 5' RACE reads, TCRdb called clonotypes with MiXCR, one entry per CDR3 protein. This sample has approximately 10,000 distinct CDR3 sequences; approximately 5.8% occur once, and the top ten carry around 7.1%. V gene TRBV5-1 combines with J gene TRBJ2-5; possible D gene TRBD2, 5 bases. This TCR was recovered from a female donor with early-stage non-small cell lung cancer. The material was lung tumor tissue, obtained at surgery. The CDR3 DNA reads as TGCGCCAGCAGCTTCTCCGGGGTCGGGGAGACCCAGAACTTC. This translates into CASSFSGVGETQNF.